This TCR beta chain was sequenced during a study of blood T cell repertoires in COVID-19. About the study: Acute and convalescent COVID-19 samples came from the United States, Italy and Spain.

Cohort allocation depended upon clinical history that participants reported. Authors' processing steps: Estimates of nucleated cell counts were drawn from the amplification of reference gene primers. TCRdb's table, derived via immunoSEQ multiplex PCR, lists solely in-frame clones and lacks some. V and J calls and clone size follow that table, whereas D and trimming were derived from the DNA. Of more than 300,000 clones in the sample, more than 75% are singletons; the top ten hold more than 1.5%. This CDR3 region has 17 residues. Germline loops: CDR1 SGHTA, CDR2 FQGNSA. V shed 4 bases, J shed 4 bases, and the junction held 8 bases outside the gene matches.

The chain couples TRBV7-2 to TRBJ2-3; 13 bases are a match to TRBD2. The clonotype was recovered from a man between 35 and 55 years old in a cohort exposed to, infected with or recovered from COVID-19 (not recorded which). The specimen was PBMCs or T cells enriched from blood (not recorded which). As DNA, the CDR3 is TGTGCCAGCAGCTCCAGGCGACTAGCGGGAGGTGCAGATACGCAGTATTTT. Translated: CASSSRRLAGGADTQYF. The variable domain in full, with the rest retrieved from reference TRBV7-2 and TRBJ2-3, is GAGVSQSPSNKVTEKGKDVELRCDPISGHTALYWYRQSLGQGLEFLIYFQGNSAPDKSGLPSDRFSAERTGGSVSTLTIQRTQQEDSAVYLCASSSRRLAGGADTQYFGPGTRLTVL.